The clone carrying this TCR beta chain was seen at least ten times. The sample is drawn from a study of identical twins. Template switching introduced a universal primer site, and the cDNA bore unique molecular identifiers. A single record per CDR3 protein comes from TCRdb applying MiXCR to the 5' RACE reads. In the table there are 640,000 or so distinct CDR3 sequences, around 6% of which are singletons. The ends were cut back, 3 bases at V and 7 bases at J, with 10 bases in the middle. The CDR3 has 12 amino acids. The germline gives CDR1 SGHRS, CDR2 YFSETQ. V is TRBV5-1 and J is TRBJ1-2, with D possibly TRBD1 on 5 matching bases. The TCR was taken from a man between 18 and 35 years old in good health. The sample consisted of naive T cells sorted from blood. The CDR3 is CASSWDRGGYTF. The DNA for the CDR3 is TGCGCCAGCAGCTGGGACCGAGGTGGCTACACCTTC.